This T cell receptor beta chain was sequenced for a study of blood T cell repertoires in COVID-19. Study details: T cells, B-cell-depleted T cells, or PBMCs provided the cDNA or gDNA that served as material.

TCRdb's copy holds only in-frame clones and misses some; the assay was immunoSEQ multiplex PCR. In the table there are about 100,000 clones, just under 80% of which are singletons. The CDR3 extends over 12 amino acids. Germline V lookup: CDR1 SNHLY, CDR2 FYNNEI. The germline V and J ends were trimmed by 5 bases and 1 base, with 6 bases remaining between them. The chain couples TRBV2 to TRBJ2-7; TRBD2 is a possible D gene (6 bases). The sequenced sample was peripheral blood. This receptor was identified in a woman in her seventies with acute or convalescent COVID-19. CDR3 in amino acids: CASSSGSYEQYF. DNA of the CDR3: TGTGCCAGCAGTAGCGGGTCCTACGAGCAGTACTTC.